This TCR beta chain was found in a study of early T cells in non-severe SARS-CoV-2 infection. This clonotype was counted a few times. The CDR3 spans 13 residues. V lost 3 bases, J lost 5 bases, and 3 bases stayed unmatched. Per germline, CDR1 DFQATT and CDR2 SNEGSKA (reference sequence). Individual cDNA molecules were tagged with unique molecular identifiers. TCRdb redid the calling of the 5' RACE reads with MiXCR, one entry per CDR3 protein. The sample has approximately 66,000 distinct CDR3 sequences, approximately 12% seen once; the top ten hold 4.4%. Material: whole blood. The chain employs TRBV20-1 and TRBJ2-1, with 8 bases matching TRBD2. This sequence was found in an adult who was a healthcare worker with PCR-confirmed SARS-CoV-2 infection or an uninfected control (not recorded which). The CDR3 coding sequence is TGCAGTGCTAGCGGGGGGGCCAACAATGAGCAGTTCTTC. Its translation: CSASGGANNEQFF.